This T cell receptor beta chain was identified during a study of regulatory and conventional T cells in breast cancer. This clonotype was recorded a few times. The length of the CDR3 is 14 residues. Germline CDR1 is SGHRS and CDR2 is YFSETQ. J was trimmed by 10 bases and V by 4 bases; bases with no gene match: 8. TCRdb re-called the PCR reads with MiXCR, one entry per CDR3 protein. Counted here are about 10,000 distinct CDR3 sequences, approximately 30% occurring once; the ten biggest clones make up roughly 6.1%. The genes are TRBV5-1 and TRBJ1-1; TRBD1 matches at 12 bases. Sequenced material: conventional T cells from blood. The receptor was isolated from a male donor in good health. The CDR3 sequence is CASSATPGQGAAFF. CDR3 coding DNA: TGCGCCAGCAGCGCCACCCCGGGACAGGGGGCAGCTTTCTTT.